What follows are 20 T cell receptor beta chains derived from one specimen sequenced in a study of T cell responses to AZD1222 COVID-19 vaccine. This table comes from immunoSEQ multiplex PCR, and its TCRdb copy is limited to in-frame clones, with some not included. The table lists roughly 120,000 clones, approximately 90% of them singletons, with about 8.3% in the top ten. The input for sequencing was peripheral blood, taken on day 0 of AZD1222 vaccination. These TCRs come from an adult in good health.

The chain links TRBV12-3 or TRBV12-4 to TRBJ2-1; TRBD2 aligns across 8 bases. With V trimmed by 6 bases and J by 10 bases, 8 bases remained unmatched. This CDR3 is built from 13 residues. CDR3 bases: TGTGCCAGCAGCCGGGGGGGCCTCAGGGAGCAGTTCTTC. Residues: CASSRGGLREQFF.

DNA for the CDR3: TGTGCCAGCTCACCCTTCCCGGGACAGGGTGACTGGACTGAAGCTTTCTTT. This sequence encodes CASSPFPGQGDWTEAFF. The chain couples TRBV18 to TRBJ1-1, with 9 bases lining up with TRBD1. Germline values: CDR1 KGHSH, CDR2 LQKENI. The CDR3 consists of 17 residues. V gave up 3 bases and J gave up 5 bases; unmatched junction bases: 13.

CDR3 sequence: CASSQMTGMETQYF. Here the CDR3 DNA reads TGTGCCAGCAGCCAAATGACAGGGATGGAGACCCAGTACTTC. The chain is built from TRBV3-1 (or the pseudogene TRBV3-2) and TRBJ2-5, with 7 bases lining up with TRBD1. V shed 2 bases, J shed 5 bases, and the junction held 5 bases outside the gene matches. The CDR3 runs to 14 residues. Germline loops: CDR1 LGHDT, CDR2 YNNKEL (reference sequence).

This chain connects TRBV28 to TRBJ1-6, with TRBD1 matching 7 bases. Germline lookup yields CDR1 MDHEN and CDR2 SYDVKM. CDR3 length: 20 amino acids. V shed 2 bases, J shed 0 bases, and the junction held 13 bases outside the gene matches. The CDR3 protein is CASSLPPTGAMSSYNSPLHF. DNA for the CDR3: TGTGCCAGCAGTTTACCCCCTACAGGGGCCATGAGCTCCTATAATTCACCCCTCCACTTT.

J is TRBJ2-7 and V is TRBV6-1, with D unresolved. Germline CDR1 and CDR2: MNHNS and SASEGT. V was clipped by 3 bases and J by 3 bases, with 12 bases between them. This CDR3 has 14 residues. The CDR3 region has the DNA TGTGCCAGCAGTGAGTTCAGAAGGGTCTACGAGCAGTACTTC. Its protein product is CASSEFRRVYEQYF.

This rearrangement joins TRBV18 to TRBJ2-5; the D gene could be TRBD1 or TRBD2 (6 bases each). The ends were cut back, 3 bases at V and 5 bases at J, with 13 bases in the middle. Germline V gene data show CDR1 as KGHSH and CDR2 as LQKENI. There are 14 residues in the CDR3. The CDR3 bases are TGTGCCAGCTCACCCGGGGGCTTGAGCGAGACCCAGTACTTC. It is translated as CASSPGGLSETQYF.

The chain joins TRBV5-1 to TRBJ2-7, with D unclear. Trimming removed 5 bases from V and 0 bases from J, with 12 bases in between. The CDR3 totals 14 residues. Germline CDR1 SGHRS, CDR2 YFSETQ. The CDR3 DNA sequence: TGCGCCAGCAGTTACTCCTATACCTCCTACGAGCAGTACTTC. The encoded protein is CASSYSYTSYEQYF.

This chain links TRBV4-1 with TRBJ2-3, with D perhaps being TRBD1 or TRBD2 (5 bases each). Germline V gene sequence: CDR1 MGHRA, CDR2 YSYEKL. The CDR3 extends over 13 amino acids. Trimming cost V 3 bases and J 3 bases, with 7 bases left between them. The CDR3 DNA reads TGCGCCAGCAGCCAGGGGGTGACAGATACGCAGTATTTT. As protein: CASSQGVTDTQYF.

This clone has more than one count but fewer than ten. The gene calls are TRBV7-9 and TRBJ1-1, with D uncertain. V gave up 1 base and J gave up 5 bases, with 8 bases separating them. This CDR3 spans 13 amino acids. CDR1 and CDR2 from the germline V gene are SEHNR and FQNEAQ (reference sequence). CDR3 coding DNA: TGTGCCAGCAGCTTAGATACCGGGACTGAAGCTTTCTTT. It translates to CASSLDTGTEAFF.

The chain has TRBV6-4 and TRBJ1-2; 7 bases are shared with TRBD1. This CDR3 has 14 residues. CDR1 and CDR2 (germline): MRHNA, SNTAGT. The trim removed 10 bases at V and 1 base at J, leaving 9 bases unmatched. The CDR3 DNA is TGTGCCACCTCCCCGGGGACAGTTAACTATGGCTACACCTTC. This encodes CATSPGTVNYGYTF.

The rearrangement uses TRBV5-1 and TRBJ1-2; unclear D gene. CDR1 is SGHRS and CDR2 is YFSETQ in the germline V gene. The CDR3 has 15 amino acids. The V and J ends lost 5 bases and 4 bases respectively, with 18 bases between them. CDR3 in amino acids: CASSSDNPSRYGYTF. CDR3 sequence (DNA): TGCGCCAGCAGTTCCGACAACCCAAGCCGCTATGGCTACACCTTC.

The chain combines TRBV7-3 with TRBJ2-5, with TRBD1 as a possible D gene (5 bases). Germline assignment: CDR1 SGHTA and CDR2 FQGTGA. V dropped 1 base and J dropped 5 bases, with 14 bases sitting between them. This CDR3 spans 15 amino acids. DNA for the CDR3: TGTGCCAGCAGCTTAAATATGGGAAAGGGGGAGACCCAGTACTTC. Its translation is CASSLNMGKGETQYF. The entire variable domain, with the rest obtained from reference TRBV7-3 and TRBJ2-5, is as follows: GAGVSQTPSNKVTEKGKYVELRCDPISGHTALYWYRQSLGQGPEFLIYFQGTGAADDSGLPNDRFFAVRPEGSVSTLKIQRTERGDSAVYLCASSLNMGKGETQYFGPGTRLLVL.

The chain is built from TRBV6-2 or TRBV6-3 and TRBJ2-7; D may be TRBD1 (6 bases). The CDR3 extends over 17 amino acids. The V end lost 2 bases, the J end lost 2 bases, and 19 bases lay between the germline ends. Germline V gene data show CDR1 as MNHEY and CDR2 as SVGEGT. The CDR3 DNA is TGTGCCAGCAGTTACCCGGCCTACAGGGTTAGCACCTACGAGCAGTACTTC. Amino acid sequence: CASSYPAYRVSTYEQYF.

In DNA form, the CDR3 reads TGTGCCAGCAGCCCGGTACCAGGGCAAGGGCAGCCCCAGCATTTT. It is translated as CASSPVPGQGQPQHF. The chain couples TRBV7-8 to TRBJ1-5; possibly TRBD1 for D (5 bases). Trimming took 5 bases from V and 7 from J, leaving 18 bases between them. The CDR3 totals 15 residues. CDR1 is SGHVS, CDR2 FQNEAQ, per germline.

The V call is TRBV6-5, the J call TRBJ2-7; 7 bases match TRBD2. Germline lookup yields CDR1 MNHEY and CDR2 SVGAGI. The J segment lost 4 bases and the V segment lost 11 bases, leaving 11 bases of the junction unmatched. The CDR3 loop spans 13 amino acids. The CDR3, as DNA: TGTGCCGTTCTAAGCGGGGTTTTGTACGAGCAGTACTTC. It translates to CAVLSGVLYEQYF.

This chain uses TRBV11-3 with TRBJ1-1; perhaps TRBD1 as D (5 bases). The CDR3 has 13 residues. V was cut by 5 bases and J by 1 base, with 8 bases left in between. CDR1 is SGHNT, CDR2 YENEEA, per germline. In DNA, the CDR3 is TGTGCCAGCAGCCCCAGGGAGAACACTGAAGCTTTCTTT. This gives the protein CASSPRENTEAFF.

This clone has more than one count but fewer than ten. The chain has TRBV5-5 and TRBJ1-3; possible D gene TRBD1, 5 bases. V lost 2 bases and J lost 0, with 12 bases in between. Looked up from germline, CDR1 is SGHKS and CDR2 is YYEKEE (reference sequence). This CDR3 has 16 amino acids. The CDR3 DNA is TGTGCCAGCAGCTTCGGGACTTTCCGCTCTGGAAACACCATATATTTT. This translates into CASSFGTFRSGNTIYF.

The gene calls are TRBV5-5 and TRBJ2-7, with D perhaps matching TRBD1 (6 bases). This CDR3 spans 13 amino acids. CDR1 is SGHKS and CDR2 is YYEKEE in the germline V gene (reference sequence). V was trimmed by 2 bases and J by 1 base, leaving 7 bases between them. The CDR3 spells CASSFTGSYEQYF. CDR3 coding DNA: TGTGCCAGCAGCTTTACAGGGTCCTACGAGCAGTACTTC.

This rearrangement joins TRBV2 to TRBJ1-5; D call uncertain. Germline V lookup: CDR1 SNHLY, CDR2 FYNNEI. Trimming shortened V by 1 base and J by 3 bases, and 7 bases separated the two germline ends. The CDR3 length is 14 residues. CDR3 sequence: CASSEGAPNQPQHF. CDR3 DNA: TGTGCCAGCAGTGAAGGGGCCCCCAATCAGCCCCAGCATTTT.

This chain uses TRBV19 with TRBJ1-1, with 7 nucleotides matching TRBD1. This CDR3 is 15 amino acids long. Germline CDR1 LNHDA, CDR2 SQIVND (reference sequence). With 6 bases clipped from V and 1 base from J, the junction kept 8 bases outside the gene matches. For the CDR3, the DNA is TGTGCCAGTAGAACAGGGGCCATATCGAACACTGAAGCTTTCTTT. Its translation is CASRTGAISNTEAFF.